Below, 15 T cell receptor beta chains from the same sample are listed, as sequenced in a study of regulatory T cells in long-lasting Graves disease. The time point denotes: newly diagnosed GD, antithyroid drugs for less than 3 months. Following extraction of RNA from PBMCs, that RNA was used to make the TCR library. In building TCR beta libraries, iRepertoire HTBI primers were used together with Arm-PCR of CDR3 regions. One entry per CDR3 protein results from TCRdb running MiXCR on the multiplex PCR reads. The sample yields a few hundred thousand distinct CDR3 sequences, roughly a fifth seen once. The sample was also linked to a second study, of T cells in Graves' hyperthyroidism and ophthalmopathy.

The sample consisted of peripheral blood mononuclear cells (PBMCs), taken at new diagnosis, from a patient treated with antithyroid drugs. The source of these receptors is a woman aged 30 to 39 with Graves disease.

CDR3 DNA sequence: TGTGCCAGCAGTCCTACAGGGAAGGGGCAGACCCAGTACTTC. The encoded protein is CASSPTGKGQTQYF. This chain connects TRBV12-3 or TRBV12-4 to TRBJ2-5, with D maybe TRBD1 (6 bases). With 5 bases removed from V and 6 bases from J, the gap between germline ends came to 16 bases. CDR3 length equals 14 residues.

This clonotype was seen at least ten times. This chain links TRBV7-8 with TRBJ1-5; no firm D call. Germline CDR1 SGHVS, CDR2 FQNEAQ. The CDR3 is made up of 16 amino acids. V lost 8 bases and J 1 base, leaving 18 bases between the germline ends. CDR3 sequence: CASGRTGSVSNQPQHF. The CDR3 region has the DNA TGTGCCAGCGGGCGTACGGGTTCCGTCAGCAATCAGCCCCAGCATTTT.

V and J are TRBV11-3 and TRBJ2-5, with no clear D. CDR1 is SGHNT and CDR2 is YENEEA in the germline V gene. V gave up 0 bases and J gave up 2 bases, with 7 bases separating them. There are 14 residues in the CDR3. CDR3 DNA sequence: TGTGCCAGCAGCTTAGAAACACTACAAGAGACCCAGTACTTC. It is translated as CASSLETLQETQYF.

The CDR3 region has the DNA TGTGCCAGTAGTAGGCAGGGAGACGAGCAGTACTTC. It is translated as CASSRQGDEQYF. This chain joins TRBV19 and TRBJ2-7; the D gene could be TRBD1 or TRBD2 (5 bases each). Germline assignment: CDR1 LNHDA and CDR2 SQIVND (reference sequence). V was clipped by 4 bases and J by 5 bases, with 9 bases between them. The CDR3 loop spans 12 amino acids.

Ten or more counts support this clonotype. This sequence joins TRBV6-1 and TRBJ1-4; 9 positions agree with TRBD1. Trimming cost V 7 bases and J 8 bases; bases outside gene matches: 11. Germline CDR1 MNHNS, CDR2 SASEGT. The CDR3 covers 15 residues. The CDR3: CASTETGGYQEKLFF. The DNA of the CDR3 is TGTGCCAGCACCGAAACAGGGGGCTATCAGGAAAAACTGTTTTTT.

Note on this clonotype: A far larger clone is one nucleotide away, so this likely arose from a read error. The gene calls are TRBV11-1 and TRBJ2-3; 9 bases line up with TRBD2. Losses at the gene ends were 5 bases for V and 8 bases for J; bases not matched to a gene: 11. This CDR3 region has 15 residues. CDR1 is SGHAT, CDR2 FQDESV, per germline (reference sequence). The CDR3: CASSTASGAGGTQYF. For the CDR3, the DNA is TGTGCCAGCAGCACCGCTAGCGGGGCGGGAGGTACGCAGTATTTT.

The chain is built from TRBV30 and TRBJ2-3; 7 bases match TRBD2. The junction had 8 bases not matched to a gene; V was cut back by 1 base and J by 1 base. The CDR3 totals 16 residues. Germline loops: CDR1 GTSNPN, CDR2 SVGIG (reference sequence). The DNA of the CDR3 is TGTGCCTGGAGTGGGGGAGGGAGCGGGCGCACAGATACGCAGTATTTT. This translates into CAWSGGGSGRTDTQYF.

This clonotype was observed once. The V and J genes are TRBV11-2 and TRBJ1-6; D gene unclear. Deletions cut 1 base from V and 6 bases from J, with 7 bases between. CDR1 is SGHAT, CDR2 FQNNGV, per germline. The CDR3 totals 14 residues. The CDR3 is CASSLGITNSPLHF. The CDR3 DNA is TGTGCCAGCAGCTTAGGCATTACTAATTCACCCCTCCACTTT. Full variable domain (remainder filled in from reference TRBV11-2 and TRBJ1-6): EAGVAQSPRYKIIEKRQSVAFWCNPISGHATLYWYQQILGQGPKLLIQFQNNGVVDDSQLPKDRFSAERLKGVDSTLKIQPAKLEDSAVYLCASSLGITNSPLHFGNGTRLTVT.

Comment on this clonotype: With a much larger clone just one base away, this may be a read error. This chain connects TRBV10-1 to TRBJ2-7; D perhaps matches TRBD1 (6 bases). V lost 8 bases to trimming and J lost 2 bases, with 16 bases between them. The CDR3 sequence is 14 residues long. Germline assignment: CDR1 WNHNN and CDR2 SYGVQD (reference sequence). The CDR3 bases are TGCGCCAGCGGTAAACACAGGGAAACCTACGAGCAGTACTTC. Protein sequence: CASGKHRETYEQYF.

This clonotype was detected many times. J is TRBJ1-5 and V is TRBV7-2; D might be TRBD1 (5 bases). The CDR3 length is 16 residues. V gave up 0 bases and J gave up 2 bases, with 11 bases separating them. The V gene's germline CDR1 is SGHTA and CDR2 FQGNSA. CDR3 in amino acids: CASSLAAGGGNQPQHF. CDR3 DNA: TGTGCCAGCAGCTTAGCGGCGGGGGGGGGCAATCAGCCCCAGCATTTT.

The chain uses TRBV12-3 or TRBV12-4 and TRBJ1-6; a weak D match, TRBD1 (5 bases). This CDR3 is 14 amino acids long. With 0 bases removed from V and 7 bases from J, the gap between germline ends came to 7 bases. CDR3 sequence (DNA): TGTGCCAGCAGTTTAGCGCGGGGCAATTCACCCCTCCACTTT. Protein: CASSLARGNSPLHF.

This clonotype has at least ten counts. This chain connects TRBV5-5 to TRBJ1-5; no clear D. Trimming cost V 2 bases and J 2 bases, with 14 bases left between them. CDR1 and CDR2 (germline): SGHKS, YYEKEE (reference sequence). The CDR3 extends over 16 amino acids. The CDR3 DNA reads TGTGCCAGCAGCTTATTGGATGAGAGCGGCAATCAGCCCCAGCATTTT. Translating it yields CASSLLDESGNQPQHF. The full variable domain, with the rest looked up from reference TRBV5-5 and TRBJ1-5, is DAGVTQSPTHLIKTRGQQVTLRCSPISGHKSVSWYQQVLGQGPQFIFQYYEKEERGRGNFPDRFSARQFPNYSSELNVNALLLGDSALYLCASSLLDESGNQPQHFGDGTRLSIL.

The sample holds many counts of this clonotype. This chain connects TRBV13 to TRBJ2-1; D may be TRBD2 (6 bases). Deletions cut 5 bases from V and 0 bases from J, with 11 bases between. There are 15 residues in the CDR3. CDR1 is PRHDT and CDR2 is FYEKMQ in the germline V gene (reference sequence). The CDR3 nucleotides are TGTGCCAGCAGCGGACGGGGGAGCTCCTACAATGAGCAGTTCTTC. Its translation is CASSGRGSSYNEQFF. The variable domain in full, with the rest retrieved from reference TRBV13 and TRBJ2-1, is AAGVIQSPRHLIKEKRETATLKCYPIPRHDTVYWYQQGPGQDPQFLISFYEKMQSDKGSIPDRFSAQQFSDYHSELNMSSLELGDSALYFCASSGRGSSYNEQFFGPGTRLTVL.

This clonotype has ten or more counts. V gene TRBV10-2 combines with J gene TRBJ2-3, with 11 bases that match TRBD2. The CDR3 is 14 residues long. Germline V gives CDR1 WSHSY, CDR2 SAAADI. Losses at the gene ends were 7 bases for V and 4 bases for J; bases not matched to a gene: 4. The CDR3, as DNA: TGCGCCAGCACTCTAGCGGGGGGAGCAGATACGCAGTATTTT. Encoded protein: CASTLAGGADTQYF.

The chain has TRBV2 and TRBJ1-4; 11 positions match TRBD1. This CDR3 spans 15 amino acids. Per germline, CDR1 SNHLY and CDR2 FYNNEI. The V and J ends lost 4 bases and 7 bases, in that order; junction bases with no gene match: 5. The CDR3 loop is CASSGRDRGSEKLFF. The CDR3 coding sequence is TGTGCCAGCAGTGGTCGGGACAGGGGGAGTGAAAAACTGTTTTTT.